This TCR beta chain was recorded in a study of blood T cell repertoires in COVID-19. The table lists this clone with a count of one. Germline CDR1 and CDR2: SGHAT and FQNNGV. The V end was cut by 5 bases, the J end by 3 bases, with 15 bases between. This CDR3 contains 15 residues. The data were produced by immunoSEQ multiplex PCR, yet TCRdb's version contains in-frame clones alone and is incomplete. Of 27,000 or so clones listed, 91% are singletons. The chain is built from TRBV11-2 and TRBJ2-3; no clear D gene. Sequencing was done on a sample of peripheral blood. The TCR comes from a human donor with active COVID-19. The donor label of this sample is uncertain. The CDR3 DNA is TGTGCCAGCAGCCCTAGGCCGATAAGGACAGATACGCAGTATTTT. This encodes CASSPRPIRTDTQYF. The complete variable domain, with remaining parts taken from reference TRBV11-2 and TRBJ2-3, reads EAGVAQSPRYKIIEKRQSVAFWCNPISGHATLYWYQQILGQGPKLLIQFQNNGVVDDSQLPKDRFSAERLKGVDSTLKIQPAKLEDSAVYLCASSPRPIRTDTQYFGPGTRLTVL.